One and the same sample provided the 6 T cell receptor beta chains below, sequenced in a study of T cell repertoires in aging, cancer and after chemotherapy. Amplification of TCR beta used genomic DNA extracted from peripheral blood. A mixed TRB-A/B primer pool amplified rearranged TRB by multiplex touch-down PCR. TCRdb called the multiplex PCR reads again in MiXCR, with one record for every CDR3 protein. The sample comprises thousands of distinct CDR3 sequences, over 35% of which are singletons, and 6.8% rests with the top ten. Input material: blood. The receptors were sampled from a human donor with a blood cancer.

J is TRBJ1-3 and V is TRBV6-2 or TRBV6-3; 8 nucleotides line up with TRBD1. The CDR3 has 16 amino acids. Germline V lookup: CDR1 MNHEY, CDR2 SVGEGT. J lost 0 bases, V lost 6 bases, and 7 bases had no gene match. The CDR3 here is CASRTGEALSGNTIYF. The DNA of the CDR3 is TGTGCCAGCAGGACAGGGGAGGCCCTCTCTGGAAACACCATATATTTT.

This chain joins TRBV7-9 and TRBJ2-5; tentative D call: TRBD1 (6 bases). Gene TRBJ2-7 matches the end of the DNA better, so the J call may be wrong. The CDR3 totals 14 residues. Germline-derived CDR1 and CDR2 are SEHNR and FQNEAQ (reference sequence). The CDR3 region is CASSQTGQPYEQYF. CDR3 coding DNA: TGTGCCAGCAGCCAGACAGGTCAACCCTACGAGCAGTACTTC.

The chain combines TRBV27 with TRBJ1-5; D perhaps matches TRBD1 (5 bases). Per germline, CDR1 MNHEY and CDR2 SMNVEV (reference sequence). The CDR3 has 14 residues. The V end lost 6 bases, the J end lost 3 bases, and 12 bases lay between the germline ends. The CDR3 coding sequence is TGTGCCAGCAGACCCACAGGCTCCAATCAGCCCCAGCATTTT. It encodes CASRPTGSNQPQHF.

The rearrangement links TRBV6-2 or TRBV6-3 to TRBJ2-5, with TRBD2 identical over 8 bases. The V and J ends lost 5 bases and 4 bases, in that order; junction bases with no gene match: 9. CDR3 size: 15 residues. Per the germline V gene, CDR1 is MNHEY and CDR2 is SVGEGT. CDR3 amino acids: CASSNGLASRETQYF. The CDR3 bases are TGTGCCAGCAGTAATGGACTAGCCTCGAGAGAGACCCAGTACTTC.

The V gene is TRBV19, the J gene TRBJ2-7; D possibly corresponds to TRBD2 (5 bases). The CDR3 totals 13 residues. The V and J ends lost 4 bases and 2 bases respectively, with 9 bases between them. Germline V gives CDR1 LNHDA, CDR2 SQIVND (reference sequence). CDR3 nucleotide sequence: TGTGCCAGTAGTACGAGAGGGCCCTACGAGCAGTACTTC. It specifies CASSTRGPYEQYF.

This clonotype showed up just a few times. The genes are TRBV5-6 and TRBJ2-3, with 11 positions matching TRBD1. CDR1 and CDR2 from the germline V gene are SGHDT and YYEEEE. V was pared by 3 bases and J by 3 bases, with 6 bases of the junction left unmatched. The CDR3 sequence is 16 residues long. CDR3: CASSSGDRGGTDTQYF. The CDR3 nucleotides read TGTGCCAGCAGCTCTGGGGACAGGGGGGGGACAGATACGCAGTATTTT.